The 31 T cell receptor beta chains below all came from one sample that was sequenced in a study of control samples from healthy donors and cancer patients. Generated by immunoSEQ multiplex PCR, the TCRdb table keeps only in-frame clones and is missing some. The sample holds 89,000 or so clones; around 87% are singletons and the top ten take over 15%. The specimen was blood. All receptors derive from a middle-aged man in good health.

This chain connects TRBV24-1 to TRBJ2-1; no definite D call. This CDR3 spans 17 amino acids. V lost 2 bases, J lost 5 bases, and 18 bases lay in between. CDR1 and CDR2 from the germline V gene are KGHDR and SFDVKD. For the CDR3, the DNA is TGTGCCACCAGTGATTCAGGACGGATTTCATCCAACAATGAGCAGTTCTTC. It specifies CATSDSGRISSNNEQFF.

This chain connects TRBV29-1 to TRBJ1-4; TRBD1 might be the D (5 bases). The V and J ends lost 6 bases and 5 bases respectively, with 7 bases between them. There are 11 residues in the CDR3. Germline V gene sequence: CDR1 SQVTM, CDR2 ANQGSEA. The CDR3 here is CSVRGNEKLFF. For the CDR3, the DNA is TGCAGCGTGAGGGGCAATGAAAAACTGTTTTTT.

The chain couples TRBV6-5 to TRBJ2-7; 9 positions match TRBD1. J was trimmed by 6 bases and V by 7 bases; bases with no gene match: 10. The CDR3 spans 14 residues. The germline CDR1 and CDR2 sequences are MNHEY and SVGAGI. The chain's CDR3 is CASTLDRGRFEQYF. CDR3 DNA: TGTGCCAGCACCCTGGACAGGGGCCGTTTCGAGCAGTACTTC.

The chain couples TRBV7-8 to TRBJ2-7; D tentatively fits TRBD1 or TRBD2 (5 bases each). Trimming removed 5 bases from V and 2 bases from J, with 10 bases in between. Germline V gene sequence: CDR1 SGHVS, CDR2 FQNEAQ. CDR3 size: 13 residues. The CDR3 nucleotides read TGTGCCAGCAGCCCCTCGGGGCCCTACGAGCAGTACGTC. This sequence encodes CASSPSGPYEQYV.

This clone occurred a few times. The genes are TRBV11-1 and TRBJ2-5; 7 bases are shared with TRBD1. V was clipped by 3 bases and J by 3 bases; unmatched bases: 1. Germline CDR1 SGHAT, CDR2 FQDESV (reference sequence). CDR3 length: 13 residues. CDR3 region: CASSFDREETQYF. The CDR3 coding sequence is TGTGCCAGCAGCTTCGACAGGGAAGAGACCCAGTACTTC.

The chain couples TRBV30 to TRBJ1-6; D not resolved. V was shortened by 3 bases and J by 7 bases, with 4 bases between the two germline ends. Germline-derived CDR1 and CDR2 are GTSNPN and SVGIG (reference sequence). The CDR3 sequence is 11 residues long. The CDR3 region is CAWSKNSPLHF. The CDR3 nucleotides are TGTGCCTGGAGCAAAAATTCACCCCTCCACTTT.

This clone was seen a single time. The chain joins TRBV2 to TRBJ2-1, with 7 bases identical to TRBD2. The ends lost 3 bases at V and 0 bases at J; junction bases unmatched: 2. The CDR3 spans 15 residues. CDR1 SNHLY and CDR2 FYNNEI come from the germline V gene. The CDR3 is CASSEGGGSYNEQFF. The CDR3 bases are TGTGCCAGCAGTGAGGGGGGGGGCTCCTACAATGAGCAGTTCTTC. The full variable domain, rest sourced from reference TRBV2 and TRBJ2-1, is EPEVTQTPSHQVTQMGQEVILRCVPISNHLYFYWYRQILGQKVEFLVSFYNNEISEKSEIFDDQFSVERPDGSNFTLKIRSTKLEDSAMYFCASSEGGGSYNEQFFGPGTRLTVL.

The rearrangement joins TRBV3-1 (or the pseudogene TRBV3-2) to TRBJ1-2, with 7 positions matching TRBD1. CDR3 length: 18 residues. Trimming cost V 3 bases and J 0 bases; bases outside gene matches: 13. The germline CDR1 and CDR2 sequences are LGHDT and YNNKEL (reference sequence). This chain's CDR3 is CASSQGLWRDRSNYGYTF. The DNA for the CDR3 is TGTGCCAGCAGCCAGGGTCTCTGGCGGGACAGATCTAACTATGGCTACACCTTC.

The V gene is TRBV5-1, the J gene TRBJ2-6, with D perhaps TRBD1 (6 bases). CDR3 size: 13 residues. The V end was cut by 4 bases, the J end by 8 bases, with 10 bases between. CDR1 is SGHRS, CDR2 YFSETQ, per germline. CDR3: CASSVQGTNVLTF. The CDR3 bases are TGCGCCAGCAGCGTTCAGGGGACCAACGTCCTGACTTTC.

J is TRBJ2-2 and V is TRBV24-1; D unresolved. Germline CDR1 and CDR2: KGHDR and SFDVKD. This CDR3 has 13 amino acids. V was shortened by 5 bases and J by 4 bases, with 7 bases between the two germline ends. CDR3 DNA sequence: TGTGCCACCAGTGTGTTGTCCACCGGGGAGCTGTTTTTT. Amino acid sequence: CATSVLSTGELFF.

The J gene is TRBJ1-3, the V gene TRBV5-3, with 7 bases fitting TRBD1. TRBV5-3 carries the ORF label, with uncertain function. After removal of 2 bases from V and 0 bases from J, the junction contained 11 bases not matched to a gene. This CDR3 comprises 18 residues. CDR3 sequence (DNA): TGTGCCAGAAGCTTTACAAGAAGGGACAGAGACTCTGGAAACACCATATATTTT. Residues: CARSFTRRDRDSGNTIYF.

The rearrangement joins TRBV5-5 to TRBJ1-4, with 7 positions matching TRBD1. The CDR3 totals 15 residues. V gave up 0 bases and J gave up 7 bases; unmatched junction bases: 6. In germline, CDR1 is SGHKS, CDR2 YYEKEE (reference sequence). CDR3: CASSLAEGAFEKLFF. The CDR3 coding sequence is TGTGCCAGCAGCTTGGCCGAGGGGGCTTTTGAAAAACTGTTTTTT.

The chain recombines TRBV6-2 or TRBV6-3 with TRBJ2-7; a weak D match, TRBD2 (7 bases). Germline CDR1 is MNHEY and CDR2 is SVGEGT. The CDR3 is 15 residues long. V was cut by 2 bases and J by 5 bases, with 16 bases left in between. The CDR3 bases are TGTGCCAGCAGTTACAACAGGGAGGGGTTCGACGAGCAGTACGTC. Protein: CASSYNREGFDEQYV.

This rearrangement joins TRBV4-3 to TRBJ2-1; TRBD1 or TRBD2 may be the D gene (5 bases each). The germline V gene encodes CDR1 LGHNA and CDR2 YSLEER. The CDR3 totals 15 residues. V lost 3 bases and J lost 7, with 16 bases in between. The CDR3 sequence: CASSQGTVSSNEQFF. In nucleotides, the CDR3 is TGCGCCAGCAGCCAGGGGACCGTAAGCAGTAATGAGCAGTTCTTC.

V and J are TRBV7-3 and TRBJ2-5; weak D call: TRBD1 (5 bases). The length of the CDR3 is 14 residues. V was trimmed by 5 bases and J by 1 base, leaving 11 bases between them. Germline CDR1 is SGHTA and CDR2 is FQGTGA. CDR3 region: CASSPTGLQETQYF. The DNA for the CDR3 is TGTGCCAGCAGCCCCACAGGCCTCCAAGAGACCCAGTACTTC. Full variable domain (remainder filled in from reference TRBV7-3 and TRBJ2-5): GAGVSQTPSNKVTEKGKYVELRCDPISGHTALYWYRQSLGQGPEFLIYFQGTGAADDSGLPNDRFFAVRPEGSVSTLKIQRTERGDSAVYLCASSPTGLQETQYFGPGTRLLVL.

This clone was counted once. This chain joins TRBV4-3 and TRBJ2-1; the D gene could be TRBD1 or TRBD2 (6 bases each). V was pared by 3 bases and J by 3 bases, with 12 bases between. Germline-derived CDR1 and CDR2 are LGHNA and YSLEER. There are 15 residues in the CDR3. CDR3 loop: CASSHTEGGYNEQFF. CDR3 nucleotide sequence: TGCGCCAGCAGCCATACCGAGGGGGGCTACAATGAGCAGTTCTTC.

V gene TRBV6-5 combines with J gene TRBJ2-1; 8 positions agree with TRBD2. CDR1 and CDR2 (germline): MNHEY, SVGAGI. V trimming: 6 bases; J trimming: 2 bases; junction bases outside the gene matches: 3. The CDR3 contains 14 residues. CDR3 sequence (DNA): TGTGCCAGCAGCCCGGGGGGGACCTACAATGAGCAGTTCTTC. It encodes CASSPGGTYNEQFF.

This clone has a single count. The chain has TRBV27 and TRBJ2-2; 8 bases fit TRBD2. V gave up 5 bases and J gave up 3 bases; unmatched junction bases: 8. The CDR3 runs 16 residues. Germline CDR1 and CDR2: MNHEY and SMNVEV (reference sequence). CDR3 residues: CASSRRGGLDTGELFF. CDR3 DNA sequence: TGTGCCAGCAGTCGCCGCGGGGGGTTGGACACCGGGGAGCTGTTTTTT.

V and J are TRBV15 and TRBJ1-5, with 7 bases aligning to TRBD1. Trimming took 0 bases from V and 0 from J; bases not matched to a gene: 8. This CDR3 spans 18 amino acids. The germline V gene encodes CDR1 LNHNV and CDR2 YYDKDF (reference sequence). The CDR3 is CATSRDPRRGGSNQPQHF. CDR3 bases: TGTGCCACCAGCAGAGATCCCCGCAGGGGGGGTAGCAATCAGCCCCAGCATTTT.

The chain joins TRBV12-5 to TRBJ1-2, with 9 nucleotides matching TRBD1. The germline gives CDR1 LGHNT, CDR2 FRNRAP. The CDR3 is made up of 15 amino acids. Unmatched junction bases numbered 5, after V lost 4 bases and J lost 2 bases. The CDR3 DNA is TGTGCTAGTGGTTCTCGGGACAGGGAAAACTATGGCTACACCTTC. Translating it yields CASGSRDRENYGYTF.

The CDR3 DNA reads as TGTGCCAGCAGTTCGAGCAGGGGGGGTGGAGCTTTCTTT. This gives the protein CASSSSRGGGAFF. The V gene is TRBV6-5, the J gene TRBJ1-1, with 7 bases identical to TRBD1. Trimming at V came to 4 bases and at J to 10 bases, leaving 9 bases not matched to a gene. The CDR3 totals 13 residues. CDR1 MNHEY and CDR2 SVGAGI come from the germline V gene.

The V and J genes are TRBV5-6 and TRBJ2-7; the match to TRBD1 covers 10 bases. Germline CDR1 is SGHDT and CDR2 is YYEEEE. CDR3 length: 16 amino acids. V shed 0 bases, J shed 6 bases, and the junction held 9 bases outside the gene matches. CDR3 protein: CASSLAAGTGVCEQYF. The CDR3 DNA sequence: TGTGCCAGCAGCTTGGCTGCGGGGACAGGGGTGTGCGAGCAGTACTTC. Supplemented by reference TRBV5-6 and TRBJ2-7, the full variable domain reads DAGVTQSPTHLIKTRGQQVTLRCSPKSGHDTVSWYQQALGQGPQFIFQYYEEEERQRGNFPDRFSGHQFPNYSSELNVNALLLGDSALYLCASSLAAGTGVCEQYFGPGTRLTVT.

The V gene is TRBV6-6, the J gene TRBJ2-5; D ambiguous. The germline V gene encodes CDR1 MNHNY and CDR2 SVGAGI (reference sequence). Trimming left V 6 bases short and J 5 bases short, with 7 bases between. The CDR3 spans 11 residues. The CDR3: CASSEWETQYF. The CDR3 DNA follows: TGTGCCAGCAGCGAGTGGGAGACCCAGTACTTC.

The genes are TRBV10-3 and TRBJ1-4, with D perhaps TRBD1 (5 bases). In germline, CDR1 is ENHRY, CDR2 SYGVKD. The V end was cut by 3 bases, the J end by 0 bases, with 8 bases between. This CDR3 contains 15 residues. The CDR3 spells CAISDGGATNEKLFF. DNA of the CDR3: TGTGCCATCAGTGACGGGGGGGCAACTAATGAAAAACTGTTTTTT.

This clone was observed a few times. This rearrangement joins TRBV6-2 or TRBV6-3 to TRBJ2-7; 10 nucleotides agree with TRBD2. The CDR3 length is 16 residues. Losses at the gene ends were 6 bases for V and 7 bases for J; bases not matched to a gene: 15. Per germline, CDR1 MNHEY and CDR2 SVGEGT. CDR3 protein: CASSPNLLAGVREQYV. As DNA, the CDR3 is TGTGCCAGCAGCCCGAACCTCCTAGCGGGGGTTCGGGAGCAGTACGTC.

The count of this clone is one. This chain connects TRBV9 to TRBJ1-3; D unclear. This CDR3 is built from 15 residues. V was clipped by 4 bases and J by 2 bases, with 13 bases between them. Germline assignment: CDR1 SGDLS and CDR2 YYNGEE. The CDR3 sequence: CASSLDGVAGNTIYF. The DNA for the CDR3 is TGTGCCAGCAGCCTAGATGGGGTTGCTGGAAACACCATATATTTT. The variable domain in full, with the rest retrieved from reference TRBV9 and TRBJ1-3, is DSGVTQTPKHLITATGQRVTLRCSPRSGDLSVYWYQQSLDQGLQFLIQYYNGEERAKGNILERFSAQQFPDLHSELNLSSLELGDSALYFCASSLDGVAGNTIYFGEGSWLTVV.

V is TRBV6-5 and J is TRBJ2-3, with TRBD2 matching over 7 bases. Germline V lookup: CDR1 MNHEY, CDR2 SVGAGI. CDR3 size: 15 residues. The trim removed 6 bases at V and 0 bases at J, leaving 6 bases unmatched. CDR3 amino acids: CASRNSGASTDTQYF. CDR3 nucleotide sequence: TGTGCCAGCAGGAACAGCGGGGCTAGCACAGATACGCAGTATTTT.

The chain couples TRBV12-3 or TRBV12-4 to TRBJ2-7; D is perhaps TRBD1 (5 bases). Trimming left V 5 bases short and J 4 bases short, with 9 bases between. This CDR3 contains 12 residues. The DNA for the CDR3 is TGTGCCAGCAGTCTAAACAGGTACGAGCAGTACGTC. Its protein product is CASSLNRYEQYV.

CDR3 residues: CASSPGLANEQYV. The CDR3 nucleotides read TGTGCCAGCAGTCCGGGACTAGCAAACGAGCAGTACGTC. V and J are TRBV6-2 or TRBV6-3 and TRBJ2-7, with 9 bases identical to TRBD2. The V gene end was trimmed by 5 bases and the J gene end by 5 bases; junction bases not matched to a gene: 4. The germline CDR1 and CDR2 sequences are MNHEY and SVGEGT. This CDR3 region has 13 residues.

This rearrangement joins TRBV7-3 to TRBJ1-1; D perhaps matches TRBD1 (5 bases). Trimming took 5 bases from V and 4 from J, leaving 17 bases between them. Germline lookup yields CDR1 SGHTA and CDR2 FQGTGA. There are 15 residues in the CDR3. This chain's CDR3 is CASSLSGTSLTEAFF. The CDR3, as DNA: TGTGCCAGCAGCCTCTCCGGGACCTCTCTCACTGAAGCTTTCTTT.

This chain connects TRBV11-3 to TRBJ1-4, with D perhaps matching TRBD1 (6 bases). CDR1 SGHNT and CDR2 YENEEA come from the germline V gene. Trimming took 2 bases from V and 0 from J, leaving 16 bases between them. CDR3 length: 18 amino acids. The CDR3 reads CASSLQLRGKATNEKLFF. The CDR3 DNA is TGTGCCAGCAGCTTACAGTTGAGGGGGAAAGCAACTAATGAAAAACTGTTTTTT.